This paragraph covers one T cell receptor beta chain sequence. Everyone who donated was a Caucasian adult who lived in Nashville, Tennessee. CD4+ cells were split into CD45RA+ naive and CD45RA-negative memory subsets. This sample is drawn from a study of shared clonotypes between healthy human individuals. The CDR3 loop spans 16 amino acids. Germline lookup yields CDR1 SGHTA and CDR2 FQGNSA. The V gene end was trimmed by 2 bases and the J gene end by 3 bases; junction bases not matched to a gene: 10. Assay: immunoSEQ multiplex PCR; the TCRdb copy retains only in-frame clones and omits some. The sample has around 1.1 million clones; approximately 75% are singletons.

This sequence originates from a man younger than 30 in good health. Some clones in this sample may be carry-over from other donors' samples. This chain connects TRBV7-2 to TRBJ2-7, with 7 bases matching TRBD2. Sequencing used memory CD4+ T cells from PBMCs. The subset is: CD45RA-negative fraction. The CDR3 spells CASSLRAGGSIYEQYF. DNA of the CDR3: TGTGCCAGCAGCTTAAGGGCTGGCGGGAGTATCTACGAGCAGTACTTC. The variable domain in full, with the rest retrieved from reference TRBV7-2 and TRBJ2-7, is GAGVSQSPSNKVTEKGKDVELRCDPISGHTALYWYRQSLGQGLEFLIYFQGNSAPDKSGLPSDRFSAERTGGSVSTLTIQRTQQEDSAVYLCASSLRAGGSIYEQYFGPGTRLTVT.